Presented here are 14 T cell receptor beta chains from one specimen sequenced in a study of OX40 agonist ivuxolimab in advanced cancers. This table comes from immunoSEQ multiplex PCR, and its TCRdb copy is limited to in-frame clones, with some not included. The data hold about 69,000 clones, with roughly 87% observed a single time. The starting material was CD4+ or CD8+ T cells sorted from blood, obtained in a trial of the OX40 agonist ivuxolimab. All receptors come from an adult with an advanced solid tumor such as melanoma, head and neck, liver or kidney cancer.

V and J are TRBV4-2 and TRBJ2-2; perhaps TRBD2 as D (6 bases). The CDR3 is made up of 15 amino acids. Trimming stripped 4 bases from V and 1 base from J, with 10 bases between. The V gene's germline CDR1 is LGHNA and CDR2 YNFKEQ. In nucleotides, the CDR3 is TGTGCCAGCAGCCCGGGTAGCGGGAACACCGGGGAGCTGTTTTTT. Encoded protein: CASSPGSGNTGELFF.

The V gene is TRBV28, the J gene TRBJ1-2; D gene unclear. The V gene's germline CDR1 is MDHEN and CDR2 SYDVKM. V lost 2 bases and J lost 5, with 9 bases in between. The CDR3 extends over 13 amino acids. CDR3 region: CASSLVGFYGYTF. The CDR3 DNA reads as TGTGCCAGCAGTTTAGTTGGGTTTTATGGCTACACCTTC.

The V gene is TRBV6-5, the J gene TRBJ2-3, with TRBD2 identical over 11 bases. Looked up from germline, CDR1 is MNHEY and CDR2 is SVGAGI. J was trimmed by 1 base and V by 6 bases; bases with no gene match: 3. CDR3 length: 15 amino acids. The CDR3 DNA is TGTGCCAGCAGGTTTAGCGGGAGGGGCACAGATACGCAGTATTTT. Protein sequence: CASRFSGRGTDTQYF.

The gene calls are TRBV28 and TRBJ2-5; D possibly uses TRBD1 or TRBD2 (6 bases each). V was cut by 3 bases and J by 5 bases, with 22 bases left in between. The length of the CDR3 is 17 residues. Germline CDR1 MDHEN, CDR2 SYDVKM. CDR3 coding DNA: TGTGCCAGCAGTTTCTTTGGCGGAGGGCTGAGGGGGGAGACCCAGTACTTC. Amino acid sequence: CASSFFGGGLRGETQYF.

The count of this clone is one. The V gene is TRBV6-5, the J gene TRBJ2-1; TRBD1 agrees at 8 bases. Trimming removed 2 bases from V and 9 bases from J; junction bases left unmatched: 3. The length of the CDR3 is 13 residues. Germline CDR1 reads MNHEY; CDR2 reads SVGAGI. This CDR3 is CASSYAGTGEQFF. Here the CDR3 DNA reads TGTGCCAGCAGTTACGCCGGGACAGGTGAGCAGTTCTTC.

The genes are TRBV5-4 and TRBJ2-3, with TRBD2 matching over 7 bases. Trimming cost V 4 bases and J 1 base; bases outside gene matches: 6. Germline loops: CDR1 SGHNT, CDR2 YYREEE (reference sequence). CDR3 length equals 15 residues. The CDR3 loop is CASSLAGAGTDTQYF. CDR3 DNA: TGTGCCAGCAGCCTTGCGGGAGCCGGCACAGATACGCAGTATTTT.

This chain connects TRBV2 to TRBJ1-5; 7 bases are shared with TRBD1. The germline V gene encodes CDR1 SNHLY and CDR2 FYNNEI. The ends lost 7 bases at V and 4 bases at J; junction bases unmatched: 4. This CDR3 comprises 13 residues. The CDR3: CASTWDRNQPQHF. CDR3 coding DNA: TGTGCCAGCACCTGGGACAGAAATCAGCCCCAGCATTTT.

The gene calls are TRBV29-1 and TRBJ2-5; TRBD1 agrees at 9 bases. Germline-derived CDR1 and CDR2 are SQVTM and ANQGSEA. With 3 bases clipped from V and 4 bases from J, the junction kept 3 bases outside the gene matches. The CDR3 is 13 amino acids. The CDR3 protein is CSVEDRGVETQYF. In nucleotides, the CDR3 is TGCAGCGTTGAGGACAGGGGAGTAGAGACCCAGTACTTC.

This rearrangement joins TRBV7-6 to TRBJ1-3; D is uncertain. Germline CDR1 is SGHVS and CDR2 is FNYEAQ. Trimming removed 5 bases at V and 1 base at J, with 15 bases between. This CDR3 has 16 amino acids. The CDR3 bases are TGTGCCAGCAGCCCCTCAGCAGCAGTGTCTGGAAACACCATATATTTT. This sequence encodes CASSPSAAVSGNTIYF.

V gene TRBV11-2 combines with J gene TRBJ2-7, with TRBD1 matching 9 bases. V lost 5 bases, J lost 6 bases, and 8 bases stayed unmatched. The CDR3 is 14 residues long. The V gene's germline CDR1 is SGHAT and CDR2 FQNNGV. For the CDR3, the DNA is TGTGCCAGCAGCATCCGGGACAGGGCGGGCGAGCAGTACTTC. Translated, it gives CASSIRDRAGEQYF.

The rearrangement uses TRBV19 and TRBJ1-2; D call uncertain. CDR3 size: 12 residues. In germline, CDR1 is LNHDA, CDR2 SQIVND (reference sequence). With 6 bases removed from V and 5 bases from J, the gap between germline ends came to 10 bases. The CDR3 sequence is CASRDGAYGYTF. The CDR3 region has the DNA TGTGCCAGTAGGGATGGAGCGTATGGCTACACCTTC.

This sequence joins TRBV21-1 and TRBJ2-3. TRBV21-1 is a pseudogene locus. This CDR3 has 15 residues. CDR3 loop: CASSKGAASTDTQYF. The DNA of the CDR3 is TGTGCCAGCAGCAAAGGGGCGGCTAGCACAGATACGCAGTATTTT.

This sequence joins TRBV5-8 and TRBJ1-3; D not resolved. Germline-derived CDR1 and CDR2 are SGHTS and YDEGEE. Trimming cost V 0 bases and J 0 bases, with 4 bases left between them. This CDR3 has 14 amino acids. The CDR3 nucleotides are TGTGCCAGCAGCTTGGGGCACTCTGGAAACACCATATATTTT. It yields the protein CASSLGHSGNTIYF. The whole variable domain, filled in from reference TRBV5-8 and TRBJ1-3, reads EAGVTQSPTHLIKTRGQQATLRCSPISGHTSVYWYQQALGLGLQFLLWYDEGEERNRGNFPPRFSGRQFPNYSSELNVNALELEDSALYLCASSLGHSGNTIYFGEGSWLTVV.

This chain joins TRBV19 and TRBJ2-5; weak D call: TRBD2 (5 bases). Germline V gene lookup returns CDR1 LNHDA and CDR2 SQIVND (reference sequence). The CDR3 consists of 14 residues. Trimming took 5 bases from V and 5 from J, leaving 15 bases between them. The CDR3 DNA follows: TGTGCCAGTAGTCTATCGATCCGCGGGGAGACCCAGTACTTC. The encoded protein is CASSLSIRGETQYF.